This TCR beta chain was sequenced in a study of blood T cell repertoires in COVID-19. Original handling: Scientists estimated how many nucleated cells there were by amplifying reference gene primers. Profiling relied on immunoSEQ multiplex PCR, and the TCRdb table lists in-frame clones only, not all of them. The V and J calls and clone size come from that table; D and trimming were worked out from the DNA. The table has under 250,000 clones, more than 70% seen once. CDR1 and CDR2 (germline): LNHDA, SQIVND (reference sequence). CDR3 length: 14 amino acids. Germline trimming cut 5 bases from V and 3 bases from J; bases unmatched to any gene: 7.

This TCR was sampled from a man aged 40-49 years with active or convalescent COVID-19. The gene calls are TRBV19 and TRBJ2-7; 7 bases map to TRBD1. The sequencing input was peripheral blood. In DNA, the CDR3 is TGTGCCAGTAGTTCGGGACAGAGTTACTACGAGCAGTACTTC. This encodes CASSSGQSYYEQYF.